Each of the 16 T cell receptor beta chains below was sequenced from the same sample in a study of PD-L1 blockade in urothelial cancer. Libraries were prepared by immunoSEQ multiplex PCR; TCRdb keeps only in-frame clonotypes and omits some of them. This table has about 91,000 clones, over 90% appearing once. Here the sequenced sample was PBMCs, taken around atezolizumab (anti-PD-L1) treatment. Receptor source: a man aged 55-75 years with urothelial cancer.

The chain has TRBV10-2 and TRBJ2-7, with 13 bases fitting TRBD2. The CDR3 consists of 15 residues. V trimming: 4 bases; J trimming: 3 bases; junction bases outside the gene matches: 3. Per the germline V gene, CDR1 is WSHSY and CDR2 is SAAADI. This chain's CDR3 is CASSAGTSGNYEQYF. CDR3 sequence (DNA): TGCGCCAGCAGTGCCGGGACTAGCGGGAACTACGAGCAGTACTTC.

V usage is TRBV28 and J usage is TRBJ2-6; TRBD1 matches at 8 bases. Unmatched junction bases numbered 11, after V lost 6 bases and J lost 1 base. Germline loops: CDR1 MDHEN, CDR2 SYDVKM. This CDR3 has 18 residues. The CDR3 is CASSHGTGRKSGANVLTF. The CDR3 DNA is TGTGCCAGCAGCCACGGGACAGGAAGGAAGTCTGGGGCCAACGTCCTGACTTTC.

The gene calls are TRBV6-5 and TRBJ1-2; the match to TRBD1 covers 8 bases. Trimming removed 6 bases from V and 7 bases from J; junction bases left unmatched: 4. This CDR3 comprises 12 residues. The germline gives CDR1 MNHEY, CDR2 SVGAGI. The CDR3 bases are TGTGCCAGCAGCCAAACAGGGGGTGGCTACACCTTC. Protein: CASSQTGGGYTF.

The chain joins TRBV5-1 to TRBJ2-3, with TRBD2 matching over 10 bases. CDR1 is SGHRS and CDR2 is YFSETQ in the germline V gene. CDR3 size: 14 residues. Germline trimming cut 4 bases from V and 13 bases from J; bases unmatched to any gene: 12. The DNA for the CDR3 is TGCGCCAGCAGCCCCGGGACTAGCGTCGGGAAGGAGTATTTT. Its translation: CASSPGTSVGKEYF.

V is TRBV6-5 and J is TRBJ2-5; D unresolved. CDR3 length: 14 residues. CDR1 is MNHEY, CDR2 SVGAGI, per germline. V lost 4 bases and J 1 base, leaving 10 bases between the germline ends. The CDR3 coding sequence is TGTGCCAGCAGTTTTTCACAGACCCAAGAGACCCAGTACTTC. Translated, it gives CASSFSQTQETQYF.

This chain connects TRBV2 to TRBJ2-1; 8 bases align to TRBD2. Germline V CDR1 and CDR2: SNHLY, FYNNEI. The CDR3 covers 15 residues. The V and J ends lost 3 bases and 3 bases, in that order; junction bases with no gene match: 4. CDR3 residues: CASSDQAGDYNEQFF. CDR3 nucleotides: TGTGCCAGCAGTGATCAAGCGGGGGACTACAATGAGCAGTTCTTC.

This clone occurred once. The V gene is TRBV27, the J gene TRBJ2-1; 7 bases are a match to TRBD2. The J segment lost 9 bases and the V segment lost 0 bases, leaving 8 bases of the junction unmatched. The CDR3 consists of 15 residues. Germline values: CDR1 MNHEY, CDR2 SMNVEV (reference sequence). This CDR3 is CASSLSEETSPEQFF. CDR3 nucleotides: TGTGCCAGCAGTTTATCGGAGGAGACTAGCCCTGAGCAGTTCTTC.

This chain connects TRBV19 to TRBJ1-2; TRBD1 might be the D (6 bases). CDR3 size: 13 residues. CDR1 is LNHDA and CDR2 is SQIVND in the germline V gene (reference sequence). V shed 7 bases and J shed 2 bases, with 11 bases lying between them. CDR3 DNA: TGTGCCAGTAACACCGGACAGAACTATGGCTACACCTTC. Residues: CASNTGQNYGYTF.

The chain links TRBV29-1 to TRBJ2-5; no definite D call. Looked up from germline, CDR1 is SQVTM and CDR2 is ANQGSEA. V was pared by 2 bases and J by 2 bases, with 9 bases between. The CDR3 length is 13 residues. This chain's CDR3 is CSVEFKTQETQYF. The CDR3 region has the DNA TGCAGCGTTGAATTTAAGACACAAGAGACCCAGTACTTC.

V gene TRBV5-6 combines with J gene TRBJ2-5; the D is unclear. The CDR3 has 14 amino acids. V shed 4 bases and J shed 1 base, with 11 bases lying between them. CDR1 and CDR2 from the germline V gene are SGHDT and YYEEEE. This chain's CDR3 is CASSPPAGQETQYF. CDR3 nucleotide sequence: TGTGCCAGCAGCCCCCCCGCAGGCCAAGAGACCCAGTACTTC.

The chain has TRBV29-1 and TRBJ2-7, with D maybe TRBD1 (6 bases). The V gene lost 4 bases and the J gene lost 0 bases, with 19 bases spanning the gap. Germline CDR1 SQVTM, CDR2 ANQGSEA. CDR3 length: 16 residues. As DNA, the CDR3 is TGCAGCGTTGTTCCCCTCGGACAGCGGTACTCCTACGAGCAGTACTTC. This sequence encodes CSVVPLGQRYSYEQYF.

This chain's CDR3 is CASSFFGGAEDTQYF. The CDR3 nucleotides are TGTGCCAGCAGTTTTTTCGGGGGGGCGGAGGATACGCAGTATTTT. The chain couples TRBV5-4 to TRBJ2-3, with 8 bases identical to TRBD2. The CDR3 consists of 15 residues. Germline loops: CDR1 SGHNT, CDR2 YYREEE (reference sequence). V lost 5 bases, J lost 6 bases, and 11 bases stayed unmatched.

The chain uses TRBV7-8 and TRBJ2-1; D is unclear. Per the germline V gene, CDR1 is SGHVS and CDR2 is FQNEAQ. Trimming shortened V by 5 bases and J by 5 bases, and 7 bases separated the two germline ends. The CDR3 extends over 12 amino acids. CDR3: CASSPTNNEQFF. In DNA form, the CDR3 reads TGTGCCAGCAGCCCTACCAACAATGAGCAGTTCTTC.

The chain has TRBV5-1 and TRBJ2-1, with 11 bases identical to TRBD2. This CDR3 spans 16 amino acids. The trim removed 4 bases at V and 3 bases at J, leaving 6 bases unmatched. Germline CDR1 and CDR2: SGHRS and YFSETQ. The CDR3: CASSPEGTSGYNEQFF. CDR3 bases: TGCGCCAGCAGCCCGGAAGGGACTAGCGGCTACAATGAGCAGTTCTTC.

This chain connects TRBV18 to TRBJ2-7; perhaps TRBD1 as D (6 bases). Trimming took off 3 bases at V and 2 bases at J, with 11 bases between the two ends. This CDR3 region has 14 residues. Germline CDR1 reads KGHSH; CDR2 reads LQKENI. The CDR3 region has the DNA TGTGCCAGCTCACCGACAGGACCCCCCTACGAGCAGTACTTC. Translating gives CASSPTGPPYEQYF. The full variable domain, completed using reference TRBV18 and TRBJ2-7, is NAGVMQNPRHLVRRRGQEARLRCSPMKGHSHVYWYRQLPEEGLKFMVYLQKENIIDESGMPKERFSAEFPKEGPSILRIQQVVRGDSAAYFCASSPTGPPYEQYFGPGTRLTVT.

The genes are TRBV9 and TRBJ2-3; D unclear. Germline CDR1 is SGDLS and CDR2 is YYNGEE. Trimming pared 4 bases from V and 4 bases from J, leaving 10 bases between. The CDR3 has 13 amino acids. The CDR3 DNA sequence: TGTGCCAGCAGCCCCCCCCGGGCAGATACGCAGTATTTT. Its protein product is CASSPPRADTQYF.